This note documents a single T cell receptor (beta chain) sequence. Method: immunoSEQ multiplex PCR; TCRdb's copy keeps in-frame clones and lacks some. Of about 50,000 clones listed, about 90% are singletons. V gave up 0 bases and J gave up 7 bases, with 11 bases separating them. Germline lookup yields CDR1 SGHDT and CDR2 YYEEEE. The CDR3 runs 14 residues. The record originates from a study of T cell changes during pregnancy in multiple sclerosis. The genes are TRBV5-6 and TRBJ1-5, with D perhaps TRBD1 (5 bases). The specimen was CD4+ T cells from peripheral blood mononuclear cells, collected after pregnancy. The sequence was collected from a female donor with multiple sclerosis, enrolled in a pregnancy study. The CDR3 reads CASSLAGGGQPQHF. DNA of the CDR3: TGTGCCAGCAGCTTGGCGGGCGGGGGGCAGCCCCAGCATTTT.